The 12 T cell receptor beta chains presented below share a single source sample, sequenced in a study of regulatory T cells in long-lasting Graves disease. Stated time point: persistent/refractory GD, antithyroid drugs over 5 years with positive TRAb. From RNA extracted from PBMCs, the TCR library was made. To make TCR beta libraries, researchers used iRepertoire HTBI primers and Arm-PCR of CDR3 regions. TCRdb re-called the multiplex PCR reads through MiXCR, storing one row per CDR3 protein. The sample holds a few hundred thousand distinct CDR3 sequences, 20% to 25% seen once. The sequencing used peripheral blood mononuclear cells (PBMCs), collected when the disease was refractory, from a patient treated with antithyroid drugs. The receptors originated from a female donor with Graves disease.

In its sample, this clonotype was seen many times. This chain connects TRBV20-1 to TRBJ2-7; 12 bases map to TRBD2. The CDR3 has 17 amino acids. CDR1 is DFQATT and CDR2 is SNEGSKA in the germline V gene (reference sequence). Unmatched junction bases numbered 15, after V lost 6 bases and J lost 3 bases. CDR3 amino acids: CSAERYLAGGPGYEQYF. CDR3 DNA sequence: TGCAGTGCGGAGAGGTACCTAGCGGGAGGGCCCGGCTACGAGCAGTACTTC.

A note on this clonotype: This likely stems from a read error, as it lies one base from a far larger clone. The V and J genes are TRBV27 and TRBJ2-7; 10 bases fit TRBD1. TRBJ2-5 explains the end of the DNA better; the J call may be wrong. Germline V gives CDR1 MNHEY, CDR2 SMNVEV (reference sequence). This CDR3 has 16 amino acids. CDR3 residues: CASSETGQGMGETQYF. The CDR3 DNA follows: TGTGCCAGCAGTGAGACGGGACAGGGGATGGGAGAGACCCAGTACTTC.

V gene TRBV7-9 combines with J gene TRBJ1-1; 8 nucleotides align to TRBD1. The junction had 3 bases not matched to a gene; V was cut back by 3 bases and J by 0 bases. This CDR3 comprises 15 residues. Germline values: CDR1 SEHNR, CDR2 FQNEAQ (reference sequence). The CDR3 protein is CASSFRGQVNTEAFF. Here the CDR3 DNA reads TGTGCCAGCAGCTTCAGGGGGCAGGTGAACACTGAAGCTTTCTTT.

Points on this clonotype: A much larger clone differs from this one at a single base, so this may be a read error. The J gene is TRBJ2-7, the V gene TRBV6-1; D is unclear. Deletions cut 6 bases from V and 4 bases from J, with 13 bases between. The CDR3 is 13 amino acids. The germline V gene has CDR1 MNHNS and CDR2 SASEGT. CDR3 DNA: TGTGCCAGCAGCCATCTTTACGGGTACGAGCAGTACTTC. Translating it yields CASSHLYGYEQYF.

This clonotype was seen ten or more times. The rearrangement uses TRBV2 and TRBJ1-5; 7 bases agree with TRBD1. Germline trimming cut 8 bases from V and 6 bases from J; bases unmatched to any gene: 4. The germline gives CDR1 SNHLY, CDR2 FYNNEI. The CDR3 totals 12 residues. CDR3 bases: TGTGCCAGCCGAAGGGGGCTTCAGCCCCAGCATTTT. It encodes CASRRGLQPQHF.

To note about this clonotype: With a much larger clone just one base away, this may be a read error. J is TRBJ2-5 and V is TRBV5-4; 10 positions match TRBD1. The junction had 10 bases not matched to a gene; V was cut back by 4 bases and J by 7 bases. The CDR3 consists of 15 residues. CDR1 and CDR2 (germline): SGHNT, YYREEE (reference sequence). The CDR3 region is CASSPGQGKGGTQYF. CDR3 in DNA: TGTGCCAGCAGCCCGGGACAGGGGAAAGGAGGGACCCAGTACTTC.

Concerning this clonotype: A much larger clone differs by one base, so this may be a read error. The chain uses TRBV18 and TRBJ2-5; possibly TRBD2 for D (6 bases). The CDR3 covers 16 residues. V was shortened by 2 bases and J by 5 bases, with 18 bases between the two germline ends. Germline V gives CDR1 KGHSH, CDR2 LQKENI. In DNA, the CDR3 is TGTGCCAGCTCACCAACCGGGCCGGAAGGGAGGGAGACCCAGTACTTC. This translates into CASSPTGPEGRETQYF.

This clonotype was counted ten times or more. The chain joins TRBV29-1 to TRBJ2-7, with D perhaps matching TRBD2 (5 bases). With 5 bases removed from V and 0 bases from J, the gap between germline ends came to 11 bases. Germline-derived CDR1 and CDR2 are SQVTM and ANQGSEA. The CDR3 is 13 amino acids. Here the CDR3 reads CSVTSTSSYEQYF. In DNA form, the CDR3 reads TGCAGCGTTACTTCAACTAGCTCCTACGAGCAGTACTTC.

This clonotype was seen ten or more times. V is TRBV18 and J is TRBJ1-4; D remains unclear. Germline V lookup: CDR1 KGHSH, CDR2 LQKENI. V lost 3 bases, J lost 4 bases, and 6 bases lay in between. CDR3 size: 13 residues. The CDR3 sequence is CASSPLSNEKLFF. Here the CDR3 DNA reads TGTGCCAGCTCACCTTTGAGTAATGAAAAACTGTTTTTT.

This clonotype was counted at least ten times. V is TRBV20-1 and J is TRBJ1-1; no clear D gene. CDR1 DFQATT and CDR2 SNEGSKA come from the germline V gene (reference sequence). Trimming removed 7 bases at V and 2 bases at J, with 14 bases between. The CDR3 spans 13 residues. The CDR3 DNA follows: TGCAGTGTCGGAGCGTGGCGAAACACTGAAGCTTTCTTT. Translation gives CSVGAWRNTEAFF.

The CDR3 sequence: CASYSRGRGQPQHF. The CDR3 DNA is TGTGCCAGCTACTCCCGGGGCCGCGGGCAGCCCCAGCATTTT. V usage is TRBV6-4 and J usage is TRBJ1-5; tentatively, D is TRBD1 (5 bases). The germline V gene has CDR1 MRHNA and CDR2 SNTAGT. Deletions cut 8 bases from V and 7 bases from J, with 18 bases between. The CDR3 is made up of 14 amino acids.

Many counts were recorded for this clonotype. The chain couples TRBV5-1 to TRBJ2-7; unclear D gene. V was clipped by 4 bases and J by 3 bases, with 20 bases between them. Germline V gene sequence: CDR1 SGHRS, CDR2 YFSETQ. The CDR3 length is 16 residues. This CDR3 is CASSPGLGNFLYEQYF. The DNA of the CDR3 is TGCGCCAGCAGCCCCGGTTTAGGAAATTTTCTCTACGAGCAGTACTTC. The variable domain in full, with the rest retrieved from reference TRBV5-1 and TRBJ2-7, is KAGVTQTPRYLIKTRGQQVTLSCSPISGHRSVSWYQQTPGQGLQFLFEYFSETQRNKGNFPGRFSGRQFSNSRSEMNVSTLELGDSALYLCASSPGLGNFLYEQYFGPGTRLTVT.